The next 8 T cell receptor beta chains were all read from a single sample in a study of T cells in Graves' hyperthyroidism and ophthalmopathy. It was RNA transcripts that yielded the amplified TCR beta CDR3 regions. TCR CDR3 regions were first amplified by RT-PCR with HTBI primers. TCRdb passed the multiplex PCR reads through MiXCR, listing each CDR3 protein once. The data contain under 500,000 distinct CDR3 sequences, about an eighth of them singletons. Source material: blood. The source of these receptors is a man between 45 and 60 years old with Graves' ophthalmopathy.

This clonotype has a count of ten or more. This sequence joins TRBV7-3 and TRBJ2-1; TRBD2 matches at 11 bases. CDR1 and CDR2 from the germline V gene are SGHTA and FQGTGA. V was clipped by 4 bases and J by 6 bases; unmatched bases: 8. The CDR3 runs 16 residues. Here the CDR3 reads CASSSSSGRLGNEQFF. In DNA form, the CDR3 reads TGTGCCAGCAGCTCCTCTAGCGGGAGGCTCGGCAATGAGCAGTTCTTC.

The sample holds a few counts of this clonotype. The chain links TRBV15 to TRBJ2-7; D is tentatively TRBD1 or TRBD2 (5 bases each). The germline gives CDR1 LNHNV, CDR2 YYDKDF (reference sequence). The CDR3 has 12 residues. V was trimmed by 9 bases and J by 1 base, leaving 10 bases between them. The CDR3 DNA follows: TGTGCCACACGGGGCCTATCCTACGAGCAGTACTTC. Residues: CATRGLSYEQYF.

Notes on this clonotype: This sequence may be a read error, since a much larger clone differs from it by one base. This likely comes from a read error, as the CDR3 has no conserved phenylalanine or tryptophan at its end. This rearrangement joins TRBV18 to TRBJ1-2, with D perhaps TRBD1 (5 bases). There are 13 residues in the CDR3. The V end was cut by 2 bases, the J end by 6 bases, with 10 bases between. CDR1 is KGHSH and CDR2 is LQKENI in the germline V gene. The CDR3 sequence is CASSPDRQHGYTL. The CDR3 coding sequence is TGTGCCAGCTCACCAGACAGACAGCATGGCTACACCCTC.

This clonotype showed up just a few times. The rearrangement links TRBV2 to TRBJ1-5; 10 bases align to TRBD1. The V gene end was trimmed by 4 bases and the J gene end by 3 bases; junction bases not matched to a gene: 3. Germline-derived CDR1 and CDR2 are SNHLY and FYNNEI. CDR3 size: 15 residues. For the CDR3, the DNA is TGTGCCAGCAGTGTGGGACAGGGGAACAATCAGCCCCAGCATTTT. Translating it yields CASSVGQGNNQPQHF.

This clonotype was counted many times. The chain joins TRBV20-1 to TRBJ2-1; D not resolved. Deletions cut 3 bases from V and 6 bases from J, with 9 bases between. The CDR3 totals 12 residues. Germline V gene sequence: CDR1 DFQATT, CDR2 SNEGSKA (reference sequence). The CDR3 here is CSASFRINEQFF. CDR3 in DNA: TGCAGTGCTAGTTTCAGGATCAATGAGCAGTTCTTC.

This clonotype has just a few counts. The rearrangement links TRBV6-7 to TRBJ1-5; D not certain. TRBV6-7 is designated an ORF whose function remains uncertain. V lost 4 bases and J lost 10, with 20 bases in between. CDR3 length: 15 residues. As DNA, the CDR3 is TGTGCCAGCAGTTTCACCCCACAGTGGACGGTTCCCCAGCATTTT. This gives the protein CASSFTPQWTVPQHF.

There are many counts of this clonotype. V is TRBV28 and J is TRBJ2-7; D unclear. V lost 5 bases, J lost 2 bases, and 7 bases lay in between. Germline-derived CDR1 and CDR2 are MDHEN and SYDVKM. The CDR3 spans 12 residues. CDR3 bases: TGTGCCAGCAGTACCACAACCTACGAGCAGTACTTC. Amino acid sequence: CASSTTTYEQYF. The full variable domain, completed using reference TRBV28 and TRBJ2-7, is DVKVTQSSRYLVKRTGEKVFLECVQDMDHENMFWYRQDPGLGLRLIYFSYDVKMKEKGDIPEGYSVSREKKERFSLILESASTNQTSMYLCASSTTTYEQYFGPGTRLTVT.

This clonotype has a count of ten or more. This chain joins TRBV20-1 and TRBJ2-7; the match to TRBD1 covers 11 bases. Germline V gene lookup returns CDR1 DFQATT and CDR2 SNEGSKA (reference sequence). The J segment lost 4 bases and the V segment lost 2 bases, leaving 7 bases of the junction unmatched. The length of the CDR3 is 15 residues. The CDR3 protein is CSARNGQGALYEQYF. In nucleotides, the CDR3 is TGCAGTGCTAGAAACGGACAGGGGGCATTGTACGAGCAGTACTTC.